This passage covers 25 T cell receptor beta chains from one sample sequenced in a study of shared T cell receptors in the human thymus. The table came from immunoSEQ multiplex PCR; TCRdb's copy has only in-frame clones and leaves some out. The sample records hundreds of thousands of clones, approximately 87% being singletons. This sample was shared with a second study, whose subject was human thymus T cells.

Specimen: thymocytes. The receptors were gathered from a boy younger than two with a congenital heart defect.

The V call is TRBV28, the J call TRBJ2-3, with unresolved D. Germline CDR1 is MDHEN and CDR2 is SYDVKM. V was trimmed by 6 bases and J by 2 bases, leaving 18 bases between them. The CDR3 extends over 16 amino acids. As DNA, the CDR3 is TGTGCCAGCAGCCTTACTATGAGTCCCTTCACAGATACGCAGTATTTT. As protein: CASSLTMSPFTDTQYF.

J is TRBJ2-1 and V is TRBV19; 8 positions match TRBD2. J lost 0 bases, V lost 2 bases, and 9 bases had no gene match. Looked up from germline, CDR1 is LNHDA and CDR2 is SQIVND (reference sequence). There are 18 residues in the CDR3. The CDR3 region has the DNA TGTGCCAGTAGTATAAACTTTCTCAGCGGGAGCTCCTACAATGAGCAGTTCTTC. This encodes CASSINFLSGSSYNEQFF.

The rearrangement links TRBV4-1 to TRBJ2-7; 7 bases fit TRBD2. With V trimmed by 0 bases and J by 3 bases, 2 bases remained unmatched. The CDR3 covers 14 residues. CDR1 and CDR2 (germline): MGHRA, YSYEKL. The DNA for the CDR3 is TGCGCCAGCAGCCAAGAGGGGGGGTTCTACGAGCAGTACTTC. Amino acid sequence: CASSQEGGFYEQYF.

V is TRBV2 and J is TRBJ2-2; TRBD2 agrees at 9 bases. This CDR3 has 20 residues. V dropped 2 bases and J dropped 1; count of bases not matched to a gene: 14. CDR1 and CDR2 from the germline V gene are SNHLY and FYNNEI. CDR3 nucleotides: TGTGCCAGCAGTGAAAGGGGGGCTAGCGGGACCCTAAAGAACACCGGGGAGCTGTTTTTT. Protein sequence: CASSERGASGTLKNTGELFF.

The V and J genes are TRBV4-3 and TRBJ2-2; D is perhaps TRBD1 (6 bases). Germline V gene sequence: CDR1 LGHNA, CDR2 YSLEER. The CDR3 spans 15 residues. V dropped 3 bases and J dropped 1 base, with 9 bases sitting between them. CDR3 residues: CASSQGALNTGELFF. CDR3 bases: TGCGCCAGCAGCCAGGGGGCCCTGAACACCGGGGAGCTGTTTTTT.

This sequence joins TRBV16 and TRBJ2-7, with 10 positions matching TRBD1. Germline loops: CDR1 KGHSY, CDR2 FQNENV. This CDR3 comprises 15 residues. J gave up 3 bases and V 5 bases, and 7 bases lay outside the gene matches. The CDR3 region is CASSSGTGVRYEQYF. The DNA for the CDR3 is TGTGCCAGCAGCTCTGGGACAGGGGTCCGCTACGAGCAGTACTTC.

CDR3 loop: CASSETPTSGAYEQYF. CDR3 sequence (DNA): TGTGCCAGCAGTGAAACCCCGACTAGCGGTGCCTACGAGCAGTACTTC. The rearrangement uses TRBV27 and TRBJ2-7; 9 positions match TRBD2. The V and J ends lost 5 bases and 2 bases, in that order; junction bases with no gene match: 10. Per germline, CDR1 MNHEY and CDR2 SMNVEV (reference sequence). CDR3 size: 16 residues.

The CDR3: CASRGGGGYNEQFF. The CDR3 bases are TGTGCCAGCAGGGGCGGGGGAGGCTACAATGAGCAGTTCTTC. The chain employs TRBV28 and TRBJ2-1; 7 nucleotides line up with TRBD2. In germline, CDR1 is MDHEN, CDR2 SYDVKM. The CDR3 loop spans 14 amino acids. After removal of 6 bases from V and 3 bases from J, the junction contained 5 bases not matched to a gene.

DNA of the CDR3: TGTGCCAGCAGCCCACGCACGACAGGGGGGAACTATGGCTACACCTTC. Amino acid sequence: CASSPRTTGGNYGYTF. J is TRBJ1-2 and V is TRBV7-6, with 9 bases lining up with TRBD1. V lost 5 bases and J lost 2; bases outside the gene matches: 9. Germline-derived CDR1 and CDR2 are SGHVS and FNYEAQ. The CDR3 has 16 amino acids.

This chain joins TRBV28 and TRBJ2-2; D gene uncertain. The length of the CDR3 is 15 residues. CDR1 is MDHEN and CDR2 is SYDVKM in the germline V gene. The germline V and J ends were trimmed by 5 bases and 1 base, with 11 bases remaining between them. The CDR3 spells CASSPRVGNTGELFF. CDR3 nucleotide sequence: TGTGCCAGCAGTCCTAGAGTGGGGAACACCGGGGAGCTGTTTTTT.

This clone has only a few counts. V gene TRBV5-4 combines with J gene TRBJ2-1, with 9 nucleotides matching TRBD2. Germline lookup yields CDR1 SGHNT and CDR2 YYREEE (reference sequence). V lost 0 bases, J lost 7 bases, and 8 bases stayed unmatched. This CDR3 is built from 16 residues. The CDR3 bases are TGTGCCAGCAGCTTGGAGGCGGGAGGGCCGTGGAATGAGCAGTTCTTC. It encodes CASSLEAGGPWNEQFF.

This chain joins TRBV5-1 and TRBJ2-3, with 9 bases lining up with TRBD2. This CDR3 region has 23 residues. Trimming removed 4 bases from V and 0 bases from J; junction bases left unmatched: 27. From germline, CDR1 is SGHRS and CDR2 YFSETQ. This CDR3 is CASSPKAAGRRLAGSLSTDTQYF. The CDR3 nucleotides are TGCGCCAGCAGCCCGAAGGCGGCAGGGCGCCGGCTAGCGGGGTCTCTGAGCACAGATACGCAGTATTTT.

The chain employs TRBV7-8 and TRBJ2-7, with 7 bases that match TRBD2. Losses at the gene ends were 4 bases for V and 5 bases for J; bases not matched to a gene: 5. The CDR3 is 13 amino acids. Germline V lookup: CDR1 SGHVS, CDR2 FQNEAQ. In nucleotides, the CDR3 is TGTGCCAGCAGCTCCCGACTAGCACACGAGCAGTACTTC. This gives the protein CASSSRLAHEQYF.

This clone was observed a handful of times. The chain has TRBV4-3 and TRBJ2-2; 8 bases are a match to TRBD1. Trimming took 3 bases from V and 4 from J; bases not matched to a gene: 7. CDR3 length: 16 residues. CDR1 is LGHNA, CDR2 YSLEER, per germline. The CDR3 DNA reads TGCGCCAGCAGCCACAGATCAGGGGGCCCCACCGGGGAGCTGTTTTTT. Translation gives CASSHRSGGPTGELFF.

This clone was counted between two and nine times. This chain links TRBV25-1 with TRBJ1-3; D is unresolved. The CDR3 is 13 residues long. Trimming removed 6 bases from V and 0 bases from J, with 6 bases in between. CDR1 is MGHDK and CDR2 is SYGVNS in the germline V gene. DNA for the CDR3: TGTGCCAGCAGGACAAACTCTGGAAACACCATATATTTT. The encoded protein is CASRTNSGNTIYF.

V usage is TRBV27 and J usage is TRBJ2-2, with 13 positions matching TRBD2. With 2 bases clipped from V and 6 bases from J, the junction kept 6 bases outside the gene matches. In germline, CDR1 is MNHEY, CDR2 SMNVEV (reference sequence). CDR3 size: 17 residues. CDR3 amino acids: CASSLNATSGRAGELFF. CDR3 DNA sequence: TGTGCCAGCAGTTTAAACGCCACTAGCGGGAGGGCCGGGGAGCTGTTTTTT.

The rearrangement uses TRBV5-8 and TRBJ1-1, with TRBD1 as a possible D gene (6 bases). There are 17 residues in the CDR3. Germline V gene lookup returns CDR1 SGHTS and CDR2 YDEGEE. V was shortened by 5 bases and J by 0 bases, with 20 bases between the two germline ends. The CDR3 nucleotides read TGTGCCAGCAGTCCCCCGGGGAGGGGGAACATGAACACTGAAGCTTTCTTT. This encodes CASSPPGRGNMNTEAFF.

This clone was picked up a small number of times. V is TRBV5-1 and J is TRBJ2-1, with TRBD1 matching 9 bases. Trimming at V came to 3 bases and at J to 4 bases, leaving 8 bases not matched to a gene. Germline lookup yields CDR1 SGHRS and CDR2 YFSETQ. This CDR3 has 16 residues. CDR3 in amino acids: CASSSKGDREYNEQFF. The CDR3, as DNA: TGCGCCAGCAGCTCGAAGGGGGACAGGGAGTACAATGAGCAGTTCTTC.

This chain links TRBV5-1 with TRBJ2-7; 12 nucleotides agree with TRBD2. Trimming cost V 0 bases and J 6 bases; bases outside gene matches: 7. This CDR3 contains 16 residues. Germline values: CDR1 SGHRS, CDR2 YFSETQ. CDR3 bases: TGCGCCAGCAGCTTGGAACTAGCGGGAGGAACTGGCGAGCAGTACTTC. It specifies CASSLELAGGTGEQYF.

CDR3 DNA: TGTGCCAGCAGGCCACAGGGGTTCACAGATACGCAGTATTTT. Translated, it gives CASRPQGFTDTQYF. This sequence joins TRBV6-1 and TRBJ2-3; 7 nucleotides match TRBD1. CDR1 and CDR2 from the germline V gene are MNHNS and SASEGT. Trimming cost V 6 bases and J 2 bases; bases outside gene matches: 5. This CDR3 spans 14 amino acids.

This clone showed up just once. The chain has TRBV19 and TRBJ2-1, with D maybe TRBD2 (5 bases). V lost 8 bases and J lost 4, with 15 bases in between. CDR3 size: 14 residues. Germline V gene sequence: CDR1 LNHDA, CDR2 SQIVND (reference sequence). The CDR3 DNA is TGTGCCAGTCCGGTGCGGGTGGGGTACAATGAGCAGTTCTTC. Translating gives CASPVRVGYNEQFF.

The chain links TRBV4-3 to TRBJ1-4; D ambiguous. The CDR3 runs to 11 residues. V lost 3 bases to trimming and J lost 8 bases, with 4 bases between them. Germline V gene lookup returns CDR1 LGHNA and CDR2 YSLEER. CDR3: CASSHREKLFF. For the CDR3, the DNA is TGCGCCAGCAGCCATCGGGAAAAACTGTTTTTT.

V gene TRBV4-3 combines with J gene TRBJ2-4; TRBD2 matches at 13 bases. CDR1 is LGHNA and CDR2 is YSLEER in the germline V gene. V was clipped by 1 base and J by 6 bases; unmatched bases: 6. CDR3 length equals 17 residues. DNA for the CDR3: TGCGCCAGCAGCCAAGTAGTGACTAGCGGGAGGCGAAACATTCAGTACTTC. The encoded protein is CASSQVVTSGRRNIQYF.

This chain links TRBV9 with TRBJ1-2, with D possibly TRBD1 on 5 matching bases. Germline CDR1 SGDLS, CDR2 YYNGEE. V lost 3 bases to trimming and J lost 8 bases, with 17 bases between them. This CDR3 spans 14 amino acids. The CDR3 sequence: CASSATQDTDGYTF. DNA for the CDR3: TGTGCCAGCAGCGCGACACAGGACACCGACGGCTACACCTTC.

The chain couples TRBV29-1 to TRBJ2-3; possible D gene TRBD1, 6 bases. This CDR3 contains 13 residues. V shed 4 bases and J shed 6 bases, with 14 bases lying between them. Germline CDR1 is SQVTM and CDR2 is ANQGSEA. CDR3: CSVGQDFGDTQYF. The CDR3 nucleotides read TGCAGCGTTGGACAGGATTTTGGGGATACGCAGTATTTT.